A single T cell receptor beta chain is shown here with its context. Its target is unknown. The CDR3 extends over 16 amino acids. This record belongs to a study of blood T cell dynamics during melanoma immunotherapy. General study points: It remained unknown if the driving T cell clones were melanoma-specific.

Indicated time point: week 3, after first cycle of checkpoint inhibitor. Blood was drawn before treatment and at week 3 after checkpoint blockade. TCRdb's copy holds only in-frame clones and misses some; the assay was immunoSEQ multiplex PCR. Among roughly 16,000 clones listed, about 94% were seen once. This chain links TRBV21-1 with TRBJ1-1; the table's D call, TRBD1, was not checked against the DNA. TRBV21-1 is a pseudogene locus. The material was effector memory CD8+ T cells from blood, obtained from a patient treated with checkpoint blockade. The source is a human donor with melanoma. CDR3 sequence: CASTFRDRGLHTEAFF. The CDR3 nucleotides read TGTGCCAGCACCTTTCGGGACAGGGGATTGCACACTGAAGCTTTCTTT.